The 9 T cell receptor beta chains in this list originate from one sample, sequenced in a study of blood T cell repertoires in COVID-19. Repertoires were generated with immunoSEQ multiplex PCR, while TCRdb's copy carries only in-frame clones and drops some. Among 85,000 to 95,000 clones listed, under 95% were seen once. Sequences were obtained from peripheral blood. Receptor source: a woman in her forties or fifties in a cohort sampled during active COVID-19.

This clone was observed a few times. J is TRBJ2-7 and V is TRBV7-3; no clear D gene. V lost 2 bases and J lost 0, with 8 bases in between. Germline CDR1 and CDR2: SGHTA and FQGTGA. CDR3 length equals 14 residues. CDR3 region: CASSLDVGSYEQYF. The CDR3 bases are TGTGCCAGCAGCTTAGATGTCGGCTCCTACGAGCAGTACTTC.

This rearrangement joins TRBV11-3 to TRBJ2-5, with 11 bases identical to TRBD2. Germline-derived CDR1 and CDR2 are SGHNT and YENEEA. The V and J ends lost 0 bases and 4 bases, in that order; junction bases with no gene match: 4. The CDR3 has 16 residues. DNA of the CDR3: TGTGCCAGCAGCTTAGATAATGGACTAGCGGGAGAGACCCAGTACTTC. Translating gives CASSLDNGLAGETQYF.

This chain joins TRBV18 and TRBJ1-1, with D uncertain. With 4 bases removed from V and 3 bases from J, the gap between germline ends came to 9 bases. Germline V lookup: CDR1 KGHSH, CDR2 LQKENI. This CDR3 comprises 13 residues. The CDR3 nucleotides read TGTGCCAGCTCACTCAAGATAGACACTGAAGCTTTCTTT. Protein product: CASSLKIDTEAFF. Full variable domain (outside the CDR3, taken from reference TRBV18 and TRBJ1-1): NAGVMQNPRHLVRRRGQEARLRCSPMKGHSHVYWYRQLPEEGLKFMVYLQKENIIDESGMPKERFSAEFPKEGPSILRIQQVVRGDSAAYFCASSLKIDTEAFFGQGTRLTVV.

This clone has a single count. The rearrangement uses TRBV12-3 or TRBV12-4 and TRBJ2-1; maybe TRBD1 (6 bases). This CDR3 is 13 amino acids long. V was clipped by 6 bases and J by 5 bases, with 11 bases between them. CDR3 protein: CASSQGFNNEQFF. The CDR3 DNA is TGTGCCAGCAGCCAGGGGTTTAACAATGAGCAGTTCTTC.

The chain is built from TRBV19 and TRBJ2-5; 9 bases fit TRBD1. The CDR3 covers 14 residues. Germline trimming cut 8 bases from V and 4 bases from J; bases unmatched to any gene: 8. Germline CDR1 and CDR2: LNHDA and SQIVND (reference sequence). CDR3 nucleotides: TGTGCCAGTGGGCCGGGACAGGGCGCAGAGACCCAGTACTTC. Translating it yields CASGPGQGAETQYF.

This chain uses TRBV19 with TRBJ2-1, with 9 bases aligning to TRBD2. Germline-derived CDR1 and CDR2 are LNHDA and SQIVND (reference sequence). The V segment lost 6 bases and the J segment 7 bases; nucleotides outside the gene matches: 7. CDR3 length: 14 amino acids. Here the CDR3 reads CASRFSGGSNEQFF. The CDR3 nucleotides read TGTGCCAGTAGGTTTAGCGGGGGAAGTAATGAGCAGTTCTTC.

The CDR3 loop reads CASSDPGQVNTGELFF. DNA of the CDR3: TGTGCCAGCAGTGACCCGGGACAGGTGAACACCGGGGAGCTGTTTTTT. This chain uses TRBV6-1 with TRBJ2-2; TRBD1 aligns across 8 bases. Trimming took 3 bases from V and 1 from J; bases not matched to a gene: 4. The CDR3 has 16 amino acids. The germline V gene has CDR1 MNHNS and CDR2 SASEGT.

This clone has a single count. The J gene is TRBJ2-7, the V gene TRBV5-1; D possibly corresponds to TRBD2 (5 bases). The germline V and J ends were trimmed by 0 bases and 6 bases, with 16 bases remaining between them. CDR1 and CDR2 (germline): SGHRS, YFSETQ. The CDR3 is 15 residues long. This chain's CDR3 is CASSLDPEVRREQYF. CDR3 nucleotide sequence: TGCGCCAGCAGCTTGGACCCGGAGGTTCGTCGCGAGCAGTACTTC.

The V call is TRBV21-1, the J call TRBJ2-1; TRBD2, the table's D call, was not compared with the DNA. TRBV21-1 represents a pseudogene. The length of the CDR3 is 14 residues. Written as DNA, the CDR3 is TGTGCCAGCAGCCCGACCGGAGACCTAATGACGCAGTTCTTC. Translating it yields CASSPTGDLMTQFF.